This TCR beta chain came from a study of cytotoxic CD8 clonotypes in ibrutinib-treated CLL (dated by TCRdb to the early 2020s). About the full investigation: The cohort included roughly 15 treatment-naive and approximately twelve relapsed/refractory patients; 17 were IGHV unmutated. Response samples were taken after a median of approximately 13 months on treatment, ranging from roughly 6 to 36 months. Cryopreserved peripheral blood mononuclear cells were obtained before treatment, at response, and at either sustained remission or disease progression. Of the 70 to 100 people in the trial, some 28 had longitudinal samples available. An average of around 260,000 productive templates and tens of thousands of productive rearrangements was obtained per sample. Responses were partial in roughly 24 patients and complete in 2; after median about 68 months follow-up, about 15 stayed in remission and some twelve progressed. The investigation overall reported the following: At ibrutinib response clonality went up, during sustained remission it held steady, and at progression it dropped back toward baseline. Baseline clonality exceeded that of age-matched healthy donors and correlated strongly with circulating CD8+ T-cell counts. Public clonotypes were found to be uncommon and were observed to contract or remain stable during treatment; the increase in clonality was shown to reflect expansion of private clonotypes at ibrutinib response. Sustained-remission and progressing patients did not have matched sampling times, and lymph node repertoires were not examined.

For TCR beta library preparation, 2 to 2.5 micrograms of genomic DNA were isolated from cryopreserved PBMCs. High-throughput TCR beta sequencing was performed on longitudinal blood samples from CLL patients receiving ibrutinib monotherapy. The patients were enrolled in a single-center, open-label phase 2 trial of ibrutinib monotherapy. Looking up the germline V gene (reference sequence) yields CDR1 LNHDA and CDR2 SQIVND. A distance of 21 bases separates the germline ends of V and J, which lose 6 bases and 9 bases respectively. The cysteine opens and the phenylalanine closes a CDR3 of 14 amino acids. Just CDR3 DNA is preserved here, 42 bases in frame from base 1. Only a few counts were recorded for this clone. What this receptor recognizes is not known. Base qualities are not provided; no much larger clone lies one nucleotide away. Each clonotype received, on average, roughly 9.6x coverage in deep resolution sequencing performed on a MiSeq, where the target depth lay between 1 in 1 million and 1 in 200,000 T cells. The immunoSEQ hsTCRB Kit was used to generate the TCR beta libraries. Regarding the original processing steps: The data were analyzed with ImmunoSEQ Analyzer and ImmunoSEQ Data Assistant, and V, D and J gene assignments followed IMGT definitions. Clonality, which ranges from 0 to 1, was calculated by subtracting the normalized Shannon entropy of productive rearrangement frequencies from one. Only overrepresented clonotypes making up at least 0.05% of each patient's repertoire were included in the public clonotype analysis. Repertoires from approximately 13 age-matched healthy donors in immuneACCESS were used as clonality controls. TCRdb provides this immuneACCESS table in a form limited to in-frame rearrangements. Some clones are lacking; in checked studies, under half of them reflect an unresolved V gene, and why the rest are absent is not known. That table furnishes V, J and clone size, whereas the DNA furnished D and trimming. This sample comprises tens of thousands of clones, 62% of them detected only once. The ten largest make up about 15% of the sample.

The specimen comprised PBMCs, sampled before ibrutinib treatment. The clonotype originates from a human donor with chronic lymphocytic leukemia. Recombination connected TRBV19 to TRBJ2-7, with the D gene not confidently named. The bases are TGTGCCAGTAGCACCGCGCATTTGGGCAAGGGGCAGTACTTC. Translated, this gives CASSTAHLGKGQYF.